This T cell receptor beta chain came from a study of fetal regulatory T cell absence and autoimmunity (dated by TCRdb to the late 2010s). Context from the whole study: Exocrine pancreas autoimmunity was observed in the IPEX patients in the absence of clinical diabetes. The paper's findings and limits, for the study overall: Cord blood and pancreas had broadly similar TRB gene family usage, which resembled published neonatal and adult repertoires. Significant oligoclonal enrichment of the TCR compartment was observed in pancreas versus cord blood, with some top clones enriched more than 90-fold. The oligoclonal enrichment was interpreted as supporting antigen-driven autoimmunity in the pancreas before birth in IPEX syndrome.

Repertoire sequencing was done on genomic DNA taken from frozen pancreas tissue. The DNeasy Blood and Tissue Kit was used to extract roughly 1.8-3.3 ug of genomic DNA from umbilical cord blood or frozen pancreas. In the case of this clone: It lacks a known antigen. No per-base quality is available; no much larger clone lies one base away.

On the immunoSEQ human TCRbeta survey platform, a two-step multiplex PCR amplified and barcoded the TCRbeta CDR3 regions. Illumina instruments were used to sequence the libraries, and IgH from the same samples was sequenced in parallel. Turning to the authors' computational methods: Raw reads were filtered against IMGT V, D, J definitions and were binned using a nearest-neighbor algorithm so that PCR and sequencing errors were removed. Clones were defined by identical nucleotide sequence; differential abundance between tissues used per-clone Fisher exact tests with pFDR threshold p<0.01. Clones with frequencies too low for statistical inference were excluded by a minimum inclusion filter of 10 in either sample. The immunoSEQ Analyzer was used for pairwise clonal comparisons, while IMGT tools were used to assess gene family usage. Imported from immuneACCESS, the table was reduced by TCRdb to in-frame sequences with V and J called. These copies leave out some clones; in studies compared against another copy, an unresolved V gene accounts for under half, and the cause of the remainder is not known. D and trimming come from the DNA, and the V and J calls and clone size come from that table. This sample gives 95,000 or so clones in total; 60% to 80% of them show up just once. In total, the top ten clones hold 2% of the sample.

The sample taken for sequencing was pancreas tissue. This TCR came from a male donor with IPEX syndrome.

CDR3 region: CASSHGQGRKTGELFF. At the DNA level, the sequence is TGTGCCAGTAGCCACGGACAGGGAAGGAAGACCGGGGAGCTGTTTTTT. The sequence joins TRBV19 to TRBJ2-2, with 8 bases matching TRBD1. V has 6 bases trimmed and J has 5 bases trimmed; junction bases matching no gene number 11. According to the germline V gene (reference sequence), CDR1 reads LNHDA and CDR2 reads SQIVND. The CDR3 contains 16 residues, cysteine and phenylalanine counted. Only the CDR3 region is kept as DNA, spanning 48 bases read in frame from base 1.